The 18 T cell receptor beta chains reported below all come from one sample, sequenced in a study of T cell responses to AZD1222 COVID-19 vaccine. Assay used: immunoSEQ multiplex PCR; TCRdb lists only in-frame clones, some missing. This sample yields about 110,000 clones, of which more than 70% are seen a single time; roughly 6.5% belongs to the top ten. Sequenced material: peripheral blood, taken on day 0 of AZD1222 vaccination. The receptors originated from an adult in good health.

The CDR3 nucleotides are TGTGCCAGCAGTTTTCACAGGGTGGCGAACACTGAAGCTTTCTTT. The encoded protein is CASSFHRVANTEAFF. The V call is TRBV28, the J call TRBJ1-1; perhaps TRBD1 as D (6 bases). CDR1 and CDR2 (germline): MDHEN, SYDVKM. Trimming removed 3 bases from V and 1 base from J, with 12 bases in between. The CDR3 is made up of 15 amino acids.

The rearrangement joins TRBV7-2 to TRBJ1-4, with D perhaps TRBD1 (5 bases). The CDR3 has 15 amino acids. Trimming left V 1 base short and J 5 bases short, with 11 bases between. CDR1 SGHTA and CDR2 FQGNSA come from the germline V gene. The CDR3 loop reads CASSLVPGPNEKLFF. The CDR3 region has the DNA TGTGCCAGCAGCTTAGTACCAGGGCCGAATGAAAAACTGTTTTTT.

The chain combines TRBV4-1 with TRBJ1-2, with TRBD1 as a possible D gene (5 bases). There are 16 residues in the CDR3. Trimming removed 0 bases at V and 4 bases at J, with 15 bases between. Germline CDR1 MGHRA, CDR2 YSYEKL. This chain's CDR3 is CASSQDPQSRGYGYTF. The CDR3 nucleotides are TGCGCCAGCAGCCAAGATCCTCAGTCAAGGGGCTATGGCTACACCTTC.

This clone was detected only a few times. The chain recombines TRBV11-3 with TRBJ2-1; possibly TRBD1 for D (6 bases). CDR1 and CDR2 (germline): SGHNT, YENEEA. This CDR3 has 12 residues. Trimming took off 5 bases at V and 9 bases at J, with 11 bases between the two ends. The CDR3 is CASSQLGGEQFF. The DNA of the CDR3 is TGTGCCAGCAGCCAACTAGGGGGTGAGCAGTTCTTC. Filled out from reference TRBV11-3 and TRBJ2-1, the complete variable domain reads EAGVVQSPRYKIIEKKQPVAFWCNPISGHNTLYWYLQNLGQGPELLIRYENEEAVDDSQLPKDRFSAERLKGVDSTLKIQPAELGDSAVYLCASSQLGGEQFFGPGTRLTVL.

V and J are TRBV28 and TRBJ1-2; 7 bases fit TRBD1. The CDR3 runs to 16 residues. Germline V gene sequence: CDR1 MDHEN, CDR2 SYDVKM. Trimming at V came to 6 bases and at J to 8 bases, leaving 18 bases not matched to a gene. The CDR3 region is CASRVGTALGLGGYTF. In DNA form, the CDR3 reads TGTGCCAGCAGAGTCGGGACAGCTTTAGGATTGGGGGGCTACACCTTC.

The chain employs TRBV18 and TRBJ2-7; no clear D gene. The germline CDR1 and CDR2 sequences are KGHSH and LQKENI. Trimming pared 8 bases from V and 2 bases from J, leaving 4 bases between. The CDR3 is 10 residues long. The CDR3 spells CASGAYEQYF. CDR3 coding DNA: TGTGCCAGCGGAGCCTACGAGCAGTACTTC.

This clone was counted a single time. V usage is TRBV7-2 and J usage is TRBJ2-2; D not resolved. The CDR3 has 16 residues. The germline V gene has CDR1 SGHTA and CDR2 FQGNSA. V was trimmed by 1 base and J by 4 bases, leaving 13 bases between them. As DNA, the CDR3 is TGTGCCAGCAGCTTAGAGCCGATACGCGGCACCGGGGAGCTGTTTTTT. It yields the protein CASSLEPIRGTGELFF. The entire variable domain, with the rest obtained from reference TRBV7-2 and TRBJ2-2, is as follows: GAGVSQSPSNKVTEKGKDVELRCDPISGHTALYWYRQSLGQGLEFLIYFQGNSAPDKSGLPSDRFSAERTGGSVSTLTIQRTQQEDSAVYLCASSLEPIRGTGELFFGEGSRLTVL.

The V and J genes are TRBV5-1 and TRBJ1-3, with D unclear. Germline loops: CDR1 SGHRS, CDR2 YFSETQ. V was shortened by 4 bases and J by 4 bases, with 15 bases between the two germline ends. The CDR3 totals 15 residues. The CDR3 DNA reads TGCGCCAGCAGCCCCCGGCTGGACGGGGGAAACACCATATATTTT. It yields the protein CASSPRLDGGNTIYF. Filled out from reference TRBV5-1 and TRBJ1-3, the complete variable domain reads KAGVTQTPRYLIKTRGQQVTLSCSPISGHRSVSWYQQTPGQGLQFLFEYFSETQRNKGNFPGRFSGRQFSNSRSEMNVSTLELGDSALYLCASSPRLDGGNTIYFGEGSWLTVV.

The V call is TRBV28, the J call TRBJ2-2; 9 bases agree with TRBD2. Germline V lookup: CDR1 MDHEN, CDR2 SYDVKM. The CDR3 has 16 amino acids. The J segment lost 7 bases and the V segment lost 5 bases, leaving 11 bases of the junction unmatched. This CDR3 reads CASSPPGLAGGGELFF. CDR3 in DNA: TGTGCCAGCAGTCCCCCGGGACTAGCTGGTGGCGGGGAGCTGTTTTTT.

This chain joins TRBV3-1 (or the pseudogene TRBV3-2) and TRBJ2-6; D may be TRBD1 (6 bases). This CDR3 is built from 14 residues. Trimming took 7 bases from V and 4 from J, leaving 11 bases between them. The germline gives CDR1 LGHDT, CDR2 YNNKEL (reference sequence). CDR3 nucleotide sequence: TGTGCCAGCACCCTAGGGACAGGGGCCAACGTCCTGACTTTC. Protein: CASTLGTGANVLTF.

This chain uses TRBV9 with TRBJ2-7; 10 positions agree with TRBD2. V shed 0 bases, J shed 2 bases, and the junction held 5 bases outside the gene matches. The CDR3 consists of 16 residues. Germline-derived CDR1 and CDR2 are SGDLS and YYNGEE. The DNA of the CDR3 is TGTGCCAGCAGCGTAGTGCCCACTAGCGGGACCTACGAGCAGTACTTC. This encodes CASSVVPTSGTYEQYF.

The chain links TRBV27 to TRBJ2-5, with 7 bases aligning to TRBD1. This CDR3 is built from 17 residues. Germline V gene sequence: CDR1 MNHEY, CDR2 SMNVEV (reference sequence). V dropped 5 bases and J dropped 2; count of bases not matched to a gene: 14. The DNA of the CDR3 is TGTGCCAGCAGTGCCCCTAGACAGGGAAAGTGGCAAGAGACCCAGTACTTC. The encoded protein is CASSAPRQGKWQETQYF.

V and J are TRBV28 and TRBJ1-2, with a weak D call TRBD1 (5 bases). Germline V gives CDR1 MDHEN, CDR2 SYDVKM. This CDR3 is built from 14 residues. Between the trimmed V and J ends, which lost 0 bases and 4 bases, there was a span of 9 bases. The CDR3, as DNA: TGTGCCAGCAGTTTATGGGACACCCCCTATGGCTACACCTTC. Translation gives CASSLWDTPYGYTF.

The chain couples TRBV30 to TRBJ1-4; possible D gene TRBD1, 5 bases. Per the germline V gene, CDR1 is GTSNPN and CDR2 is SVGIG (reference sequence). This CDR3 spans 13 amino acids. Trimming shortened V by 7 bases and J by 10 bases, and 19 bases separated the two germline ends. CDR3 DNA sequence: TGTGCCTCCTCTTACAGAGGGGTTGGAAAACTGTTTTTT. Residues: CASSYRGVGKLFF.

This sequence joins TRBV5-1 and TRBJ2-1, with D uncertain. This CDR3 has 14 amino acids. Between the trimmed V and J ends, which lost 4 bases and 6 bases, there was a span of 14 bases. The V gene's germline CDR1 is SGHRS and CDR2 YFSETQ. The CDR3 bases are TGCGCCAGCAGCCGAAGCTCCCCCGGCAATGAGCAGTTCTTC. It translates to CASSRSSPGNEQFF.

This rearrangement joins TRBV18 to TRBJ2-7, with 8 bases aligning to TRBD2. Losses at the gene ends were 0 bases for V and 1 base for J; bases not matched to a gene: 5. The CDR3 has 16 residues. Germline V gives CDR1 KGHSH, CDR2 LQKENI. The CDR3 loop is CASSPPASGPSYEQYF. Here the CDR3 DNA reads TGTGCCAGCTCACCACCGGCTAGCGGGCCTTCCTACGAGCAGTACTTC.

The gene calls are TRBV13 and TRBJ2-2, with D perhaps matching TRBD2 (6 bases). Germline CDR1 is PRHDT and CDR2 is FYEKMQ (reference sequence). The CDR3 contains 15 residues. Trimming shortened V by 7 bases and J by 5 bases, and 17 bases separated the two germline ends. The CDR3 DNA reads as TGTGCCAGCAACCTGGGAGGTATGGTTACCGGGGAGCTGTTTTTT. Translating gives CASNLGGMVTGELFF.

This chain links TRBV6-1 with TRBJ2-3; D tentatively reads TRBD1 or TRBD2 (5 bases each). Trimming took 2 bases from V and 5 from J, leaving 17 bases between them. Germline assignment: CDR1 MNHNS and CDR2 SASEGT. The CDR3 is 16 amino acids. CDR3 coding DNA: TGTGCCAGCAGTGAACGTGCCAGGGACCCATTAGATACGCAGTATTTT. Amino acid sequence: CASSERARDPLDTQYF.